The 30 T cell receptor beta chains reported below all come from one sample, sequenced in a study of STAT5B mutations in CD4+ large granular lymphocyte leukemia. TCRdb's table, derived via immunoSEQ multiplex PCR, lists solely in-frame clones and lacks some. This table has about 34,000 clones, less than 80% appearing once. The sequencing input was CD4+ T cells from blood buffy coats. These receptor sequences come from a human donor in good health.

This clone was found once. J is TRBJ1-2 and V is TRBV2; TRBD1 might be the D (6 bases). Germline V CDR1 and CDR2: SNHLY, FYNNEI. The CDR3 length is 14 residues. Trimming cost V 4 bases and J 0 bases, with 9 bases left between them. CDR3 nucleotide sequence: TGTGCCAGCAGTGTGGGGGGCGCTAACTATGGCTACACCTTC. It encodes CASSVGGANYGYTF.

This chain uses TRBV6-1 with TRBJ1-1; unclear D gene. The germline V gene has CDR1 MNHNS and CDR2 SASEGT. The V end was cut by 1 base, the J end by 5 bases, with 8 bases between. The CDR3 contains 13 residues. This chain's CDR3 is CASSEGGRTEAFF. The CDR3 nucleotides are TGTGCCAGCAGTGAAGGCGGGAGGACTGAAGCTTTCTTT.

The V call is TRBV11-2, the J call TRBJ2-1, with TRBD1 identical over 7 bases. The CDR3 extends over 16 amino acids. V trimming: 4 bases; J trimming: 4 bases; junction bases outside the gene matches: 10. Germline V gene sequence: CDR1 SGHAT, CDR2 FQNNGV. CDR3 bases: TGTGCCAGCAGCTCGAATACAGGGGCCGAATACAATGAGCAGTTCTTC. Translation: CASSSNTGAEYNEQFF.

The chain employs TRBV11-2 and TRBJ1-2; TRBD1 agrees at 8 bases. The CDR3 length is 17 residues. V lost 6 bases and J lost 2; bases outside the gene matches: 14. Germline CDR1 SGHAT, CDR2 FQNNGV. The CDR3 bases are TGTGCCAGCAGAACCGGGACAGGAACCATTTTGAACTATGGCTACACCTTC. It is translated as CASRTGTGTILNYGYTF.

V is TRBV28 and J is TRBJ2-3, with a possible D match to TRBD1 (6 bases). Between the trimmed V and J ends, which lost 6 bases and 6 bases, there was a span of 10 bases. Germline V gene sequence: CDR1 MDHEN, CDR2 SYDVKM. The CDR3 is 12 residues long. The CDR3 sequence: CASRSTGDTQYF. Here the CDR3 DNA reads TGTGCCAGCAGATCAACAGGGGATACGCAGTATTTT.

There are a few counts of this clone. Other DNA sequences of this sample code for an identical CDR3. The chain uses TRBV4-3 and TRBJ2-5; TRBD2 might be the D (5 bases). The CDR3 is 14 amino acids. V was pared by 0 bases and J by 5 bases, with 10 bases between. From germline, CDR1 is LGHNA and CDR2 YSLEER. The CDR3 spells CASSQDTGKETQYF. The CDR3, as DNA: TGCGCCAGCAGCCAAGATACGGGGAAGGAGACCCAGTACTTC.

Here the CDR3 reads CASSRLAGGGGPGELFF. DNA of the CDR3: TGTGCCAGCAGTCGGCTTGCCGGGGGCGGGGGCCCCGGGGAGCTGTTTTTT. J is TRBJ2-2 and V is TRBV27; TRBD2 is a possible D gene (7 bases). CDR1 and CDR2 (germline): MNHEY, SMNVEV (reference sequence). The CDR3 loop spans 17 amino acids. Deletions cut 5 bases from V and 6 bases from J, with 22 bases between.

This clone was observed a single time. The chain recombines TRBV4-1 with TRBJ1-3, with D possibly being TRBD1 (6 bases). The CDR3 runs to 15 residues. Germline assignment: CDR1 MGHRA and CDR2 YSYEKL. Trimming took 4 bases from V and 1 from J, leaving 11 bases between them. CDR3 sequence reads: CASSRDRRSGNTIYF. The DNA for the CDR3 is TGCGCCAGCAGCCGCGACAGGCGGTCTGGAAACACCATATATTTT.

This clone came up a few times. The V and J genes are TRBV10-2 and TRBJ2-2; a weak D match, TRBD1 (5 bases). Looked up from germline, CDR1 is WSHSY and CDR2 is SAAADI. Trimming took off 5 bases at V and 8 bases at J, with 9 bases between the two ends. There are 12 residues in the CDR3. The CDR3 sequence is CASSIHRGELFF. DNA of the CDR3: TGCGCCAGCAGTATACACAGGGGGGAGCTGTTTTTT.

The chain couples TRBV7-2 to TRBJ1-2, with D hard to call. V lost 1 base, J lost 6 bases, and 12 bases lay in between. CDR1 is SGHTA and CDR2 is FQGNSA in the germline V gene. CDR3 length equals 14 residues. CDR3 residues: CASSLGGQTDGYTF. Here the CDR3 DNA reads TGTGCCAGCAGCTTAGGTGGGCAGACTGATGGCTACACCTTC.

This chain links TRBV7-2 with TRBJ2-1, with D hard to call. Trimming took 7 bases from V and 6 from J, leaving 19 bases between them. The CDR3 loop spans 15 amino acids. The germline V gene encodes CDR1 SGHTA and CDR2 FQGNSA. The CDR3 nucleotides are TGTGCCAGCATCAAAGAACCCCTTTCCCTCAATGAGCAGTTCTTC. Amino acids: CASIKEPLSLNEQFF.

This chain links TRBV6-1 with TRBJ1-6; D possibly corresponds to TRBD1 (6 bases). The CDR3 covers 14 residues. Germline CDR1 is MNHNS and CDR2 is SASEGT. Trimming shortened V by 6 bases and J by 3 bases, and 9 bases separated the two germline ends. In nucleotides, the CDR3 is TGTGCCAGCAGACAGGGAGGCTATAATTCACCCCTCCACTTT. Protein product: CASRQGGYNSPLHF.

This rearrangement joins TRBV7-9 to TRBJ2-3; 8 positions agree with TRBD2. Germline CDR1 is SEHNR and CDR2 is FQNEAQ (reference sequence). This CDR3 has 15 residues. Trimming took 0 bases from V and 2 from J; bases not matched to a gene: 1. CDR3 region: CASSLASGVTDTQYF. The CDR3 DNA sequence: TGTGCCAGCAGCTTAGCTAGCGGGGTCACAGATACGCAGTATTTT.

Here the CDR3 DNA reads TGTGCCAGCAGTGAATTAGGTCAGGCCTACGAGCAGTACTTC. This gives the protein CASSELGQAYEQYF. The chain combines TRBV2 with TRBJ2-7; D gene ambiguous. Germline CDR1 SNHLY, CDR2 FYNNEI. The length of the CDR3 is 14 residues. Trimming took off 2 bases at V and 2 bases at J, with 10 bases between the two ends.

The V gene is TRBV6-1, the J gene TRBJ2-1; D is possibly TRBD1 (5 bases). V shed 7 bases and J shed 0 bases, with 13 bases lying between them. This CDR3 is 15 amino acids long. The germline V gene encodes CDR1 MNHNS and CDR2 SASEGT. CDR3: CASNLDSSSYNEQFF. The DNA of the CDR3 is TGTGCCAGCAACCTCGACAGCAGCTCCTACAATGAGCAGTTCTTC.

V is TRBV10-3 and J is TRBJ2-2; no firm D call. With 4 bases removed from V and 3 bases from J, the gap between germline ends came to 9 bases. The CDR3 length is 14 residues. CDR1 ENHRY and CDR2 SYGVKD come from the germline V gene. DNA for the CDR3: TGTGCCATCAGTGGGAGATTGGACACCGGGGAGCTGTTTTTT. It yields the protein CAISGRLDTGELFF.

This clone was observed a handful of times. This chain links TRBV2 with TRBJ2-5, with TRBD2 as a possible D gene (5 bases). V was cut by 8 bases and J by 2 bases, with 9 bases left in between. This CDR3 region has 12 residues. In germline, CDR1 is SNHLY, CDR2 FYNNEI. In nucleotides, the CDR3 is TGTGCCAGCGGGAGACTACAAGAGACCCAGTACTTC. Residues: CASGRLQETQYF.

The CDR3 nucleotides read TGTGCCAGCAGCTTAGCCAGGGGGCCGTGGACTGAAGCTTTCTTT. It yields the protein CASSLARGPWTEAFF. The rearrangement uses TRBV7-8 and TRBJ1-1, with TRBD1 identical over 8 bases. V was clipped by 0 bases and J by 5 bases; unmatched bases: 5. Germline V gene sequence: CDR1 SGHVS, CDR2 FQNEAQ. The CDR3 sequence is 15 residues long.

The chain uses TRBV25-1 and TRBJ1-2; TRBD1 is a possible D gene (5 bases). This CDR3 is built from 15 residues. Germline loops: CDR1 MGHDK, CDR2 SYGVNS. V dropped 3 bases and J dropped 6 bases, with 17 bases sitting between them. CDR3 nucleotides: TGTGCCAGCAGTGACTCCTCGTGGGGACGGAATGGCTACACCTTC. It specifies CASSDSSWGRNGYTF.

The chain combines TRBV5-4 with TRBJ1-1; tentative D call: TRBD1 (5 bases). Trimming removed 6 bases from V and 2 bases from J, with 17 bases in between. Germline V CDR1 and CDR2: SGHNT, YYREEE (reference sequence). The length of the CDR3 is 15 residues. CDR3 DNA sequence: TGTGCCAGCACGGGGGTTGACTGGGCAAACACTGAAGCTTTCTTT. Translation gives CASTGVDWANTEAFF.

The chain joins TRBV2 to TRBJ2-2, with D uncertain. The CDR3 is 15 residues long. The germline V and J ends were trimmed by 3 bases and 5 bases, with 13 bases remaining between them. Germline lookup yields CDR1 SNHLY and CDR2 FYNNEI. The CDR3 sequence is CASSDIQLRTGELFF. CDR3 sequence (DNA): TGTGCCAGCAGTGATATACAGTTGAGGACCGGGGAGCTGTTTTTT.

The chain links TRBV7-3 to TRBJ1-5, with D unresolved. V was shortened by 3 bases and J by 3 bases, with 6 bases between the two germline ends. The germline V gene encodes CDR1 SGHTA and CDR2 FQGTGA. The CDR3 is made up of 13 amino acids. The CDR3 DNA reads as TGTGCCAGCAGCTTTAAGTACAATCAGCCCCAGCATTTT. Translating it yields CASSFKYNQPQHF.

The gene calls are TRBV7-8 and TRBJ1-3; D unresolved. Trimming took off 5 bases at V and 0 bases at J, with 11 bases between the two ends. The germline V gene has CDR1 SGHVS and CDR2 FQNEAQ. CDR3 length: 15 amino acids. CDR3 DNA: TGTGCCAGCAGCGCGGCTCAGACCTCTGGAAACACCATATATTTT. Translated, it gives CASSAAQTSGNTIYF.

The sample holds a few counts of this clone. The CDR3 reads CASSLGQGEETQYF. CDR3 bases: TGTGCCAGCAGCTTAGGACAGGGCGAAGAGACCCAGTACTTC. V is TRBV7-8 and J is TRBJ2-5; the match to TRBD1 covers 7 bases. CDR3 size: 14 residues. Germline lookup yields CDR1 SGHVS and CDR2 FQNEAQ. J gave up 3 bases and V 1 base, and 2 bases lay outside the gene matches. Full variable domain (missing parts from reference TRBV7-8 and TRBJ2-5): GAGVSQSPRYKVAKRGQDVALRCDPISGHVSLFWYQQALGQGPEFLTYFQNEAQLDKSGLPSDRFFAERPEGSVSTLKIQRTQQEDSAVYLCASSLGQGEETQYFGPGTRLLVL.

This chain links TRBV9 with TRBJ1-6, with 9 bases that match TRBD1. CDR3 length: 16 amino acids. The germline V gene encodes CDR1 SGDLS and CDR2 YYNGEE. V was clipped by 5 bases and J by 5 bases; unmatched bases: 8. The CDR3 spells CASSTRTGANNSPLHF. Written as DNA, the CDR3 is TGTGCCAGCAGTACCCGGACAGGGGCGAATAATTCACCCCTCCACTTT.

V and J are TRBV27 and TRBJ2-4; D is ambiguous. The CDR3 sequence is 19 residues long. Germline-derived CDR1 and CDR2 are MNHEY and SMNVEV (reference sequence). The ends were cut back, 5 bases at V and 0 bases at J, with 23 bases in the middle. CDR3 sequence (DNA): TGTGCCAGCAGTCCCCTGGGCGGAGACATTCGGCTAGCCAAAAACATTCAGTACTTC. Its translation: CASSPLGGDIRLAKNIQYF.

V and J are TRBV7-2 and TRBJ2-2; the D is unclear. Trimming left V 4 bases short and J 6 bases short, with 9 bases between. Germline-derived CDR1 and CDR2 are SGHTA and FQGNSA. The CDR3 has 13 residues. As DNA, the CDR3 is TGTGCCAGCAGCTCCGGTCGTCCCGGGGAGCTGTTTTTT. Translating gives CASSSGRPGELFF.

The chain employs TRBV30 and TRBJ2-7, with 8 bases identical to TRBD1. The CDR3 totals 15 residues. J lost 0 bases, V lost 2 bases, and 6 bases had no gene match. Germline V gives CDR1 GTSNPN, CDR2 SVGIG (reference sequence). CDR3 DNA sequence: TGTGCCTGGAGTACCTCCGGGACAGGCTCCTACGAGCAGTACTTC. This translates into CAWSTSGTGSYEQYF.

V and J are TRBV11-2 and TRBJ2-1, with D tentatively TRBD1 or TRBD2 (5 bases each). V gave up 8 bases and J gave up 1 base, with 15 bases separating them. The CDR3 totals 15 residues. Germline V gene sequence: CDR1 SGHAT, CDR2 FQNNGV. The CDR3 is CASRQWGKSYNEQFF. The CDR3 DNA reads TGTGCCAGCCGCCAGTGGGGGAAGTCCTACAATGAGCAGTTCTTC. The variable domain in full, with the rest retrieved from reference TRBV11-2 and TRBJ2-1, is EAGVAQSPRYKIIEKRQSVAFWCNPISGHATLYWYQQILGQGPKLLIQFQNNGVVDDSQLPKDRFSAERLKGVDSTLKIQPAKLEDSAVYLCASRQWGKSYNEQFFGPGTRLTVL.

The chain couples TRBV5-1 to TRBJ2-3, with TRBD2 matching over 8 bases. The germline CDR1 and CDR2 sequences are SGHRS and YFSETQ. This CDR3 has 13 amino acids. After removal of 9 bases from V and 0 bases from J, the junction contained 3 bases not matched to a gene. As DNA, the CDR3 is TGCGCCACCCGGGGGGGAAGCACAGATACGCAGTATTTT. Translated, it gives CATRGGSTDTQYF.